The sequence of this T cell receptor (beta chain) was determined in a study of CD8 T cells in Susac syndrome. Study-wide findings and caveats: The relatively small number of individuals in the TCR sequencing and HLA analysis was acknowledged by the study.

On this clonotype itself: No antigen is known for it.

Trimming took 7 bases from V and 2 from J; bases not matched to a gene: 7. This CDR3 spans 14 amino acids. Per the germline V gene, CDR1 is SQVTM and CDR2 is ANQGSEA. RNA in amounts of roughly 0.5 to 1 ug was reverse transcribed with random hexamers. An immunoSEQ multiplex PCR amplified TCR beta CDR3 over 54 Vbeta and 13 Jbeta. TCRdb called the immunoSEQ multiplex PCR reads again in MiXCR, with one record for every CDR3 protein. The top ten hold roughly 0.31% of the sample, which has approximately 120,000 distinct CDR3 sequences, 93% seen once. Sequencing targeted TCR beta in T cells from blood (CD8+ and CD4+). Control patients had untreated stable or active relapsing-remitting multiple sclerosis by revised McDonald criteria.

The rearrangement joins TRBV29-1 to TRBJ2-7, with TRBD2 identical over 11 bases. This clonotype was obtained from a human donor with multiple sclerosis. Sample: CD8+ T cells from PBMCs. The CDR3 bases are TGCAGCGCCGCAGCTAGCGGGGGGCCCTACGAGCAGTACTTC. Translated, it gives CSAAASGGPYEQYF.